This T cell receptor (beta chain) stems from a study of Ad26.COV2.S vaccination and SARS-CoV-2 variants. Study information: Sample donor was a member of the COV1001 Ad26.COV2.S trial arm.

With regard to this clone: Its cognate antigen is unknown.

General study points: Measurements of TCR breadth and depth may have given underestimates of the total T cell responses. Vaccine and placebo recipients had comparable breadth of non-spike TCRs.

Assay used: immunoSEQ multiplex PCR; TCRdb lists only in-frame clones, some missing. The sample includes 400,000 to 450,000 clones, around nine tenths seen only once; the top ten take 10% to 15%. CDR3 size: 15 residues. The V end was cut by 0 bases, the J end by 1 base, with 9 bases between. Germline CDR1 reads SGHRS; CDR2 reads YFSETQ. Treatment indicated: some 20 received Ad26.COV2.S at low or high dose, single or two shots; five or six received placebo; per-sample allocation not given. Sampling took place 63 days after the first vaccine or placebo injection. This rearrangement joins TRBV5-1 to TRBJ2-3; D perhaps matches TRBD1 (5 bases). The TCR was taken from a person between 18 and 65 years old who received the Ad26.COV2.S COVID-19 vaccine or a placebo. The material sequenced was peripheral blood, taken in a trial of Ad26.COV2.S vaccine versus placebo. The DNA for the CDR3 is TGCGCCAGCAGCTTGGAGGGGCAGCGCACAGATACGCAGTATTTT. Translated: CASSLEGQRTDTQYF.